This T cell receptor beta chain was documented in a study of shared clonotypes between healthy human individuals. Study background: A donor's plate count was three for CD4 naive and three for CD4 memory; CD8 naive had two and CD8 memory one. Study-wide results and caveats: Clonotypes shared by all four donors outscored non-shared clonotypes in generation probability. Sampling covered blood only; tissue repertoires likely differ.

Clones were sequenced by immunoSEQ multiplex PCR, and TCRdb holds only the in-frame ones, with some missing. The sample lists millions of clones; just over 90% were seen once. The CDR3 contains 15 residues. The V end was cut by 3 bases, the J end by 4 bases, with 15 bases between. Germline V gene sequence: CDR1 MNHEY, CDR2 SMNVEV (reference sequence). Comments on this clone: What it recognizes is unknown.

The chain links TRBV27 to TRBJ1-1; TRBD1 is a possible D gene (5 bases). Sequenced sample: naive CD4+ T cells from PBMCs. Subset: CD45RA+ positively selected. This sequence originates from a man aged 18 to 30 in good health. Some clones in this sample may be carry-over from other donors' samples. DNA for the CDR3: TGTGCCAGCAGTTTTCGGGGGGTCGTTCCCACTGAAGCTTTCTTT. This translates into CASSFRGVVPTEAFF.